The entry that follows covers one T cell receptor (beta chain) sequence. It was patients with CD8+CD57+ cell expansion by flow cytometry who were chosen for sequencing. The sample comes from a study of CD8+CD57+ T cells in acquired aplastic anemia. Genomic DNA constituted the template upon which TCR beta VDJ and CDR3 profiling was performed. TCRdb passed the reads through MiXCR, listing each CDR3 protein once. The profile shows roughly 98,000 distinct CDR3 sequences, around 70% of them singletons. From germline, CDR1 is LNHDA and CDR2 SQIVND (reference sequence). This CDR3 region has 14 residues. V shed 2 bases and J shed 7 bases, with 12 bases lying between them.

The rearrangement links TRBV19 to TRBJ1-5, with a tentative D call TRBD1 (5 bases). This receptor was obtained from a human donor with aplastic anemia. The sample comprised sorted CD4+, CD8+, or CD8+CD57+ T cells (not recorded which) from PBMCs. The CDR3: CASSILGGEQPQHF. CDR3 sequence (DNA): TGTGCCAGTAGTATATTGGGGGGAGAACAGCCCCAGCATTTT.